The 27 T cell receptor beta chains in this list originate from one sample, sequenced in a study of blood T cell repertoires in COVID-19. Using immunoSEQ multiplex PCR, the repertoire was profiled, and TCRdb retains in-frame clones only, with some absent. The profile shows 65,000 to 75,000 clones, 90% of them singletons. The sequencing input was peripheral blood. The source is a man aged 50 or older with acute or convalescent COVID-19.

This clone has a single count. This chain links TRBV19 with TRBJ2-1, with D possibly TRBD1 on 6 matching bases. Germline assignment: CDR1 LNHDA and CDR2 SQIVND (reference sequence). V lost 1 base, J lost 9 bases, and 19 bases lay in between. This CDR3 contains 16 residues. CDR3 in amino acids: CASSIAPGTPTAEQFF. In DNA, the CDR3 is TGTGCCAGTAGTATAGCTCCCGGGACACCCACCGCTGAGCAGTTCTTC.

The J gene is TRBJ2-7, the V gene TRBV10-3; tentative D call: TRBD2 (6 bases). Between the trimmed V and J ends, which lost 2 bases and 8 bases, there was a span of 13 bases. From germline, CDR1 is ENHRY and CDR2 SYGVKD. The CDR3 runs 13 residues. The CDR3 region has the DNA TGTGCCATCAGTGAGGCCAGGGAGGACAAGCAGTACTTC. This sequence encodes CAISEAREDKQYF.

This sequence joins TRBV28 and TRBJ2-7, with 7 bases aligning to TRBD1. Germline assignment: CDR1 MDHEN and CDR2 SYDVKM. Losses at the gene ends were 5 bases for V and 3 bases for J; bases not matched to a gene: 7. There are 14 residues in the CDR3. CDR3: CASSGRGFYYEQYV. The CDR3 bases are TGTGCCAGCAGTGGCAGGGGGTTCTACTACGAGCAGTACGTC.

In its sample, this clone was seen once. At one boundary the junction diverges from the germline segment, which might be a read error. The CDR3 loop is CASSLIGASIQPQHF. In DNA form, the CDR3 reads TGTGCCAGCAGTTTAATAGGGGCGAGCATTCAGCCCCAGCATTTT. The chain employs TRBV28 and TRBJ1-5; TRBD1 might be the D (5 bases). The germline gives CDR1 MDHEN, CDR2 SYDVKM. The length of the CDR3 is 15 residues.

The V call is TRBV7-3, the J call TRBJ2-2, with 10 bases lining up with TRBD2. With 4 bases clipped from V and 7 bases from J, the junction kept 3 bases outside the gene matches. CDR1 is SGHTA, CDR2 FQGTGA, per germline. This CDR3 region has 14 residues. CDR3 nucleotides: TGTGCCAGCAGCTCTAGCGGGAGTAACGGGGAGCTGTTTTTT. Protein: CASSSSGSNGELFF.

Only one count was recorded for this clone. CDR3 nucleotide sequence: TGTGCCAGCAGCTTAACTAGCAACACCGGGGAGCTGTTTTTT. Amino acid sequence: CASSLTSNTGELFF. The genes are TRBV7-3 and TRBJ2-2; D is ambiguous. The CDR3 totals 14 residues. Germline V gene data show CDR1 as SGHTA and CDR2 as FQGTGA. V dropped 0 bases and J dropped 2 bases, with 4 bases sitting between them.

This chain links TRBV27 with TRBJ1-2, with 7 bases matching TRBD1. Germline V gives CDR1 MNHEY, CDR2 SMNVEV (reference sequence). This CDR3 has 14 residues. V lost 3 bases and J lost 8; bases outside the gene matches: 9. CDR3 nucleotides: TGTGCCAGCAGTTTCTCCACAGGACAGGACGGCTACACCTTC. The encoded protein is CASSFSTGQDGYTF.

The V gene is TRBV6-4, the J gene TRBJ1-5; D may be TRBD1 (6 bases). The CDR3 is 16 residues long. Trimming took off 4 bases at V and 0 bases at J, with 13 bases between the two ends. Germline V gives CDR1 MRHNA, CDR2 SNTAGT. The DNA for the CDR3 is TGTGCCAGCAGTGTTTACAGGGCTTATAGCAATCAGCCCCAGCATTTT. Protein: CASSVYRAYSNQPQHF.

The gene calls are TRBV15 and TRBJ2-3, with D possibly TRBD1 on 6 matching bases. Germline lookup yields CDR1 LNHNV and CDR2 YYDKDF (reference sequence). V was pared by 2 bases and J by 1 base, with 10 bases between. CDR3 length: 15 residues. Here the CDR3 reads CATSRLRQGTDTQYF. CDR3 bases: TGTGCCACCAGCAGACTAAGACAGGGCACAGATACGCAGTATTTT. The full variable domain, with the rest looked up from reference TRBV15 and TRBJ2-3, is DAMVIQNPRYQVTQFGKPVTLSCSQTLNHNVMYWYQQKSSQAPKLLFHYYDKDFNNEADTPDNFQSRRPNTSFCFLDIRSPGLGDTAMYLCATSRLRQGTDTQYFGPGTRLTVL.

This chain uses TRBV4-3 with TRBJ2-3; 7 nucleotides agree with TRBD2. Germline CDR1 is LGHNA and CDR2 is YSLEER. The trim removed 0 bases at V and 5 bases at J, leaving 8 bases unmatched. The CDR3 extends over 16 amino acids. CDR3 residues: CASSQDWRGKLDTQYF. CDR3 coding DNA: TGCGCCAGCAGCCAAGACTGGCGGGGGAAGCTAGATACGCAGTATTTT.

This clone appeared a single time. The chain couples TRBV7-3 to TRBJ1-3, with D unclear. Per germline, CDR1 SGHTA and CDR2 FQGTGA. V was shortened by 6 bases and J by 0 bases, with 6 bases between the two germline ends. The CDR3 runs 13 residues. CDR3 in DNA: TGTGCCAGCAGTATCGGCTCTGGAAACACCATATATTTT. Encoded protein: CASSIGSGNTIYF.

The CDR3 DNA is TGTGCCGGGGATAGCGGGACGGGCACCGGGGAGCTGTTTTTT. Its protein is CAGDSGTGTGELFF. V is TRBV6-5 and J is TRBJ2-2; TRBD2 matches at 8 bases. CDR1 is MNHEY, CDR2 SVGAGI, per germline. The CDR3 extends over 14 amino acids. The ends lost 11 bases at V and 4 bases at J; junction bases unmatched: 9.

The chain is built from TRBV19 and TRBJ1-6; D gene uncertain. CDR3 length equals 14 residues. In germline, CDR1 is LNHDA, CDR2 SQIVND (reference sequence). V lost 4 bases, J lost 8 bases, and 12 bases lay in between. The CDR3 sequence: CASSTSGFDSPLHF. The CDR3 DNA reads as TGTGCCAGTAGTACTAGTGGGTTTGATTCACCCCTCCACTTT. The variable domain in full, completed from reference TRBV19 and TRBJ1-6, reads DGGITQSPKYLFRKEGQNVTLSCEQNLNHDAMYWYRQDPGQGLRLIYYSQIVNDFQKGDIAEGYSVSREKKESFPLTVTSAQKNPTAFYLCASSTSGFDSPLHFGNGTRLTVT.

V usage is TRBV10-3 and J usage is TRBJ1-6, with D possibly TRBD1 on 5 matching bases. CDR1 is ENHRY, CDR2 SYGVKD, per germline. The V and J ends lost 4 bases and 10 bases respectively, with 20 bases between them. There are 16 residues in the CDR3. CDR3 amino acids: CAISVVRSGGESPLHF. As DNA, the CDR3 is TGTGCCATCAGTGTAGTACGGAGTGGAGGGGAGTCACCCCTCCACTTT.

This chain joins TRBV2 and TRBJ1-3; TRBD1 might be the D (5 bases). Germline assignment: CDR1 SNHLY and CDR2 FYNNEI. V shed 4 bases and J shed 3 bases, with 10 bases lying between them. The CDR3 runs 14 residues. The CDR3 loop is CASSARVYGNTIYF. In nucleotides, the CDR3 is TGTGCCAGCAGTGCCAGGGTGTATGGAAACACCATATATTTT.

CDR3 region: CASKRQNNQPQHF. The CDR3 bases are TGTGCCAGCAAGAGGCAGAACAATCAGCCCCAGCATTTT. The V and J genes are TRBV2 and TRBJ1-5; no firm D call. CDR1 SNHLY and CDR2 FYNNEI come from the germline V gene. V gave up 7 bases and J gave up 3 bases, with 10 bases separating them. There are 13 residues in the CDR3. Combining the CDR3 with reference TRBV2 and TRBJ1-5 gives the whole variable domain EPEVTQTPSHQVTQMGQEVILRCVPISNHLYFYWYRQILGQKVEFLVSFYNNEISEKSEIFDDQFSVERPDGSNFTLKIRSTKLEDSAMYFCASKRQNNQPQHFGDGTRLSIL.

V gene TRBV7-2 combines with J gene TRBJ2-5; TRBD1 agrees at 7 bases. Trimming at V came to 5 bases and at J to 3 bases, leaving 6 bases not matched to a gene. In germline, CDR1 is SGHTA, CDR2 FQGNSA. The CDR3 spans 14 residues. The CDR3 DNA reads TGTGCCAGCAGCCGGGACAGCGGAGAAGAGACCCAGTACTTC. Amino acid sequence: CASSRDSGEETQYF.

This sequence joins TRBV27 and TRBJ1-4, with D perhaps matching TRBD1 (5 bases). This CDR3 contains 17 residues. The V end lost 6 bases, the J end lost 0 bases, and 17 bases lay between the germline ends. Germline V lookup: CDR1 MNHEY, CDR2 SMNVEV (reference sequence). CDR3 protein: CASSEDPGGATNEKLFF. The CDR3 region has the DNA TGTGCCAGCAGCGAGGACCCGGGGGGTGCAACTAATGAAAAACTGTTTTTT.

This clone was counted only a few times. The chain is built from TRBV5-1 and TRBJ2-2; 10 positions match TRBD1. The CDR3 is made up of 15 amino acids. With 7 bases clipped from V and 4 bases from J, the junction kept 7 bases outside the gene matches. The germline V gene has CDR1 SGHRS and CDR2 YFSETQ. CDR3 region: CASESRQGATGELFF. CDR3 nucleotides: TGCGCCAGCGAATCCAGACAGGGGGCCACCGGGGAGCTGTTTTTT.

The rearrangement links TRBV7-9 to TRBJ1-3; 8 positions match TRBD1. The trim removed 5 bases at V and 0 bases at J, leaving 9 bases unmatched. Germline lookup yields CDR1 SEHNR and CDR2 FQNEAQ (reference sequence). The length of the CDR3 is 17 residues. The CDR3 here is CASSEGQGAISGNTIYF. CDR3 DNA: TGTGCCAGCAGCGAGGGTCAGGGGGCTATCTCTGGAAACACCATATATTTT.

This chain joins TRBV7-3 and TRBJ2-1, with D maybe TRBD1 (5 bases). The ends were cut back, 4 bases at V and 9 bases at J, with 16 bases in the middle. Germline-derived CDR1 and CDR2 are SGHTA and FQGTGA. This CDR3 region has 14 residues. CDR3 coding DNA: TGTGCCAGCAGCTCACAGGACCAAGACCCTGAGCAGTTCTTC. Translating gives CASSSQDQDPEQFF. The whole variable domain, remainder taken from reference TRBV7-3 and TRBJ2-1, is GAGVSQTPSNKVTEKGKYVELRCDPISGHTALYWYRQSLGQGPEFLIYFQGTGAADDSGLPNDRFFAVRPEGSVSTLKIQRTERGDSAVYLCASSSQDQDPEQFFGPGTRLTVL.

The CDR3 nucleotides are TGTGCCACGGGACTGGGGTCCTACAATGAGCAGTTCTTC. Its protein is CATGLGSYNEQFF. The rearrangement uses TRBV19 and TRBJ2-1; possible D gene TRBD2, 6 bases. The V and J ends lost 10 bases and 1 base respectively, with 11 bases between them. Germline CDR1 is LNHDA and CDR2 is SQIVND (reference sequence). The CDR3 has 13 residues.

The rearrangement joins TRBV7-2 to TRBJ1-1; TRBD1 might be the D (6 bases). Trimming removed 3 bases from V and 3 bases from J, with 14 bases in between. The germline V gene has CDR1 SGHTA and CDR2 FQGNSA. The length of the CDR3 is 15 residues. The CDR3 region is CASSLNRVVDTEAFF. CDR3 in DNA: TGTGCCAGCAGCTTGAACAGGGTTGTGGACACTGAAGCTTTCTTT.

The chain uses TRBV6-5 and TRBJ1-5, with TRBD1 identical over 8 bases. The length of the CDR3 is 15 residues. The ends lost 5 bases at V and 4 bases at J; junction bases unmatched: 7. Germline CDR1 MNHEY, CDR2 SVGAGI. The DNA for the CDR3 is TGTGCCAGCAGTCGGTCAGGGGGCTTTAATCAGCCCCAGCATTTT. Translation: CASSRSGGFNQPQHF.

V and J are TRBV7-8 and TRBJ1-6, with 7 bases identical to TRBD1. In germline, CDR1 is SGHVS, CDR2 FQNEAQ. With 1 base clipped from V and 9 bases from J, the junction kept 3 bases outside the gene matches. This CDR3 comprises 14 residues. The CDR3 DNA reads as TGTGCCAGCAGCTTAGGACAGGGAAGTTCACCCCTCCACTTT. It yields the protein CASSLGQGSSPLHF.

The genes are TRBV18 and TRBJ2-5; possible D gene TRBD2, 6 bases. Germline V gene sequence: CDR1 KGHSH, CDR2 LQKENI. V lost 5 bases to trimming and J lost 3 bases, with 13 bases between them. The CDR3 is made up of 14 amino acids. This chain's CDR3 is CASSTRDLEETQYF. The CDR3 DNA sequence: TGTGCCAGCTCAACCCGGGACTTAGAAGAGACCCAGTACTTC.

V and J are TRBV6-4 and TRBJ2-1; D ambiguous. CDR3 length: 13 amino acids. The germline V and J ends were trimmed by 4 bases and 9 bases, with 13 bases remaining between them. CDR1 and CDR2 (germline): MRHNA, SNTAGT. The CDR3 coding sequence is TGTGCCAGCAGTGGCGCTAGTGGTGGTGAGCAGTTCTTC. It specifies CASSGASGGEQFF.